This T cell receptor beta chain is drawn from a study of T cells after yellow fever vaccination. MiXCR was run by TCRdb on the 5' RACE reads, yielding one entry per CDR3 protein. The repertoire includes hundreds of thousands of distinct CDR3 sequences, around 12% of them detected once, and 15% sits in the top ten. Study-wide results and limits: Some clonotypes, a small share, were shared between CD4 and CD8 compartments.

The V end lost 9 bases, the J end lost 2 bases, and 14 bases lay between the germline ends. The CDR3 spans 14 residues. Germline values: CDR1 KGHDR, CDR2 SFDVKD. Concerning this clonotype itself: The antigen is not known.

This clonotype was sampled from a man younger than 40 who received the YFV17D yellow fever vaccine. V and J are TRBV24-1 and TRBJ2-3; perhaps D is TRBD1 or TRBD2 (5 bases each). The source was PBMCs, collected on the day of the yellow fever booster vaccination. This CDR3 reads CATDRGRDTDTQYF. The CDR3 coding sequence is TGTGCCACCGACCGGGGCAGGGACACAGATACGCAGTATTTT.